Listed here are 19 T cell receptor beta chains from one sample, sequenced in a study of neurological immune-mediated disorders. MiXCR was run by TCRdb on the 5' RACE reads, yielding one entry per CDR3 protein. Here the sample spans 65,000 to 80,000 distinct CDR3 sequences, around 5% being singletons. The material sequenced was PBMCs. Receptors originate from a woman between 65 and 79 years old with multiple sclerosis.

This clonotype was recorded at least ten times. The rearrangement uses TRBV27 and TRBJ2-2; D may be TRBD1 (5 bases). This CDR3 is 16 amino acids long. The V end lost 0 bases, the J end lost 4 bases, and 12 bases lay between the germline ends. Germline V lookup: CDR1 MNHEY, CDR2 SMNVEV (reference sequence). The CDR3 DNA sequence: TGTGCCAGCAGTTTATCCCAGGGCGGTGGCACCGGGGAGCTGTTTTTT. Protein product: CASSLSQGGGTGELFF.

This clonotype was observed at least ten times. The gene calls are TRBV4-1 and TRBJ2-1; D is perhaps TRBD2 (6 bases). Germline V gives CDR1 MGHRA, CDR2 YSYEKL. V was cut by 7 bases and J by 3 bases, with 13 bases left in between. This CDR3 has 14 amino acids. CDR3 coding DNA: TGCGCCAGCATGAGGGTAGCGGACTACAATGAGCAGTTCTTC. Protein sequence: CASMRVADYNEQFF.

This clonotype was counted ten times or more. The V gene is TRBV5-1, the J gene TRBJ2-1; 13 bases fit TRBD2. Germline loops: CDR1 SGHRS, CDR2 YFSETQ. This CDR3 contains 17 residues. Germline trimming cut 4 bases from V and 3 bases from J; bases unmatched to any gene: 7. CDR3 residues: CASSDGLAGVIYNEQFF. Here the CDR3 DNA reads TGCGCCAGCAGCGACGGACTAGCGGGAGTTATCTACAATGAGCAGTTCTTC.

This clonotype was counted ten times or more. J is TRBJ1-1 and V is TRBV5-1; D unclear. This CDR3 contains 13 residues. Trimming left V 4 bases short and J 1 base short, with 8 bases between. Germline CDR1 SGHRS, CDR2 YFSETQ. CDR3 amino acids: CASSPDANTEAFF. The DNA of the CDR3 is TGCGCCAGCAGCCCCGACGCGAACACTGAAGCTTTCTTT.

This clonotype was seen many times. The rearrangement links TRBV5-1 to TRBJ2-7; D ambiguous. CDR1 is SGHRS, CDR2 YFSETQ, per germline. The CDR3 covers 13 residues. Trimming pared 4 bases from V and 0 bases from J, leaving 8 bases between. DNA of the CDR3: TGCGCCAGCAGCCTCCACTCCTCCTACGAGCAGTACTTC. It yields the protein CASSLHSSYEQYF. Drawing the rest from reference TRBV5-1 and TRBJ2-7, the complete variable domain is KAGVTQTPRYLIKTRGQQVTLSCSPISGHRSVSWYQQTPGQGLQFLFEYFSETQRNKGNFPGRFSGRQFSNSRSEMNVSTLELGDSALYLCASSLHSSYEQYFGPGTRLTVT.

This clonotype was found many times. V is TRBV3-1 and J is TRBJ2-5; D unclear. Germline V lookup: CDR1 LGHDT, CDR2 YNNKEL (reference sequence). The CDR3 extends over 12 amino acids. Trimming stripped 1 base from V and 5 bases from J, with 5 bases between. For the CDR3, the DNA is TGTGCCAGCAGCCAAGGAGTCGAGACCCAGTACTTC. Residues: CASSQGVETQYF.

The genes are TRBV6-1 and TRBJ2-7, with D tentatively TRBD1 or TRBD2 (5 bases each). Trimming removed 6 bases from V and 0 bases from J, with 12 bases in between. The CDR3 has 14 amino acids. CDR1 and CDR2 from the germline V gene are MNHNS and SASEGT. The CDR3 region is CASRRTGASYEQYF. The CDR3 bases are TGTGCCAGCAGAAGGACTGGGGCCTCCTACGAGCAGTACTTC.

This clonotype appeared a few times. The gene calls are TRBV7-8 and TRBJ2-1, with TRBD2 matching over 9 bases. The junction had 9 bases not matched to a gene; V was cut back by 1 base and J by 5 bases. Germline V gives CDR1 SGHVS, CDR2 FQNEAQ. This CDR3 is built from 17 residues. For the CDR3, the DNA is TGTGCCAGCAGCTTAGTCTTGGGACTAGCTATTGACAATGAGCAGTTCTTC. This gives the protein CASSLVLGLAIDNEQFF.

This clonotype was detected many times. The chain combines TRBV7-9 with TRBJ2-7, with no clear D. With 3 bases removed from V and 0 bases from J, the gap between germline ends came to 12 bases. There are 15 residues in the CDR3. Germline CDR1 and CDR2: SEHNR and FQNEAQ (reference sequence). DNA of the CDR3: TGTGCCAGCAGCTTGGCACCGTCTATCTCCTACGAGCAGTACTTC. This encodes CASSLAPSISYEQYF.

This clonotype came up many times. The chain joins TRBV5-1 to TRBJ1-1; D gene ambiguous. The V end lost 0 bases, the J end lost 1 base, and 13 bases lay between the germline ends. The length of the CDR3 is 16 residues. Germline assignment: CDR1 SGHRS and CDR2 YFSETQ. CDR3 residues: CASSLVVGSGNTEAFF. The CDR3 DNA reads TGCGCCAGCAGCTTGGTGGTTGGGAGTGGGAACACTGAAGCTTTCTTT.

The rearrangement links TRBV12-3 or TRBV12-4 to TRBJ2-3; TRBD2 matches 7 bases. The CDR3 is 14 amino acids. Trimming at V came to 7 bases and at J to 1 base, leaving 5 bases not matched to a gene. This chain's CDR3 is CASKLAIGTDTQYF. The CDR3 nucleotides read TGTGCCAGCAAACTAGCGATCGGCACAGATACGCAGTATTTT.

The table lists this clonotype with many counts. The gene calls are TRBV5-1 and TRBJ1-1; maybe TRBD1 (5 bases). The CDR3 totals 14 residues. Deletions cut 4 bases from V and 6 bases from J, with 16 bases between. Germline V gene lookup returns CDR1 SGHRS and CDR2 YFSETQ. CDR3 in amino acids: CASSRQGDYPEAFF. CDR3 DNA: TGCGCCAGCAGCCGGCAGGGAGACTATCCTGAAGCTTTCTTT.

This clonotype has a count of ten or more. The rearrangement joins TRBV12-3 or TRBV12-4 to TRBJ1-1; TRBD1 might be the D (6 bases). This CDR3 region has 14 residues. The V gene lost 5 bases and the J gene lost 5 bases, with 15 bases spanning the gap. For the CDR3, the DNA is TGTGCCAGCAGTGCCTCAGGGGACGCTACTGAAGCTTTCTTT. Its protein is CASSASGDATEAFF.

This clonotype was seen many times. The rearrangement uses TRBV5-1 and TRBJ2-2; 11 positions agree with TRBD2. The CDR3 is 16 residues long. Germline V gene lookup returns CDR1 SGHRS and CDR2 YFSETQ. The V gene end was trimmed by 5 bases and the J gene end by 4 bases; junction bases not matched to a gene: 7. The CDR3 sequence is CASSSTSGSTTGELFF. As DNA, the CDR3 is TGCGCCAGCAGTTCCACTAGCGGGAGTACCACCGGGGAGCTGTTTTTT.

This clonotype was detected ten times or more. This rearrangement joins TRBV3-1 to TRBJ2-3; no firm D call. V dropped 4 bases and J dropped 2 bases, with 13 bases sitting between them. Germline V lookup: CDR1 LGHDT, CDR2 YNNKEL (reference sequence). The CDR3 length is 15 residues. CDR3 nucleotides: TGTGCCAGCAGCCTAGCCCCCCCTCCCACAGATACGCAGTATTTT. Protein product: CASSLAPPPTDTQYF.

This clonotype was picked up many times. The rearrangement joins TRBV18 to TRBJ2-7; D perhaps matches TRBD2 (6 bases). Trimming removed 3 bases from V and 1 base from J, with 10 bases in between. The CDR3 totals 14 residues. Germline V gene sequence: CDR1 KGHSH, CDR2 LQKENI. CDR3 amino acids: CASSPAGSSYEQYF. In DNA, the CDR3 is TGTGCCAGCTCACCCGCCGGGAGTTCCTACGAGCAGTACTTC.

There are many counts of this clonotype. This chain connects TRBV6-5 to TRBJ2-4; 10 bases map to TRBD2. CDR3 length equals 15 residues. The J segment lost 10 bases and the V segment lost 2 bases, leaving 8 bases of the junction unmatched. The germline CDR1 and CDR2 sequences are MNHEY and SVGAGI. The CDR3 region has the DNA TGTGCCAGCAGTTACGGGGCTAGCGGGAGTCTTATTCAGTACTTC. Amino acid sequence: CASSYGASGSLIQYF.

This clonotype was counted at least ten times. This chain links TRBV7-2 with TRBJ2-1, with 8 bases lining up with TRBD2. The CDR3 runs to 13 residues. The ends lost 5 bases at V and 10 bases at J; junction bases unmatched: 7. CDR1 SGHTA and CDR2 FQGNSA come from the germline V gene. CDR3 DNA sequence: TGTGCCAGCAGCCCGCGGGGGGTTGGGGAGCAGTTCTTC. This sequence encodes CASSPRGVGEQFF.

This clonotype occurred many times. The rearrangement joins TRBV20-1 to TRBJ2-3; D possibly uses TRBD1 or TRBD2 (6 bases each). Between the trimmed V and J ends, which lost 6 bases and 7 bases, there was a span of 17 bases. The CDR3 extends over 13 amino acids. The V gene's germline CDR1 is DFQATT and CDR2 SNEGSKA (reference sequence). The chain's CDR3 is CSAPGTGQNTQYF. Here the CDR3 DNA reads TGCAGTGCCCCGGGGACTGGACAGAATACGCAGTATTTT.